This TCR beta chain was recovered during a study of T cells after yellow fever vaccination. A few counts support this clonotype. Antigen specificity is unknown. The CDR3 has 13 residues. Germline V lookup: CDR1 SEHNR, CDR2 FQNEAQ (reference sequence). J lost 4 bases, V lost 5 bases, and 4 bases had no gene match. Notes on the study in general: The secondary response was weaker, and its peak arrived faster, on day 5 versus 15. A limited proportion of clonotypes was detected within both the CD4 and CD8 compartments.

Universal primer sites and UMIs were introduced during 5'RACE template-switching synthesis of TCR cDNA. TCRdb called the 5' RACE reads again in MiXCR, with one record for every CDR3 protein. The sample has under 550,000 distinct CDR3 sequences, just over 20% seen once. This specimen was PBMCs, taken about 20 days after the first yellow fever vaccination. This rearrangement joins TRBV7-9 to TRBJ2-5; 7 bases align to TRBD1. This receptor was identified in a young man who received the YFV17D yellow fever vaccine. The CDR3 region is CASSPRTGETQYF. The CDR3 nucleotides read TGTGCCAGCAGCCCTAGGACAGGAGAGACCCAGTACTTC. The whole variable domain, filled in from reference TRBV7-9 and TRBJ2-5, reads DTGVSQNPRHKITKRGQNVTFRCDPISEHNRLYWYRQTLGQGPEFLTYFQNEAQLEKSRLLSDRFSAERPKGSFSTLEIQRTEQGDSAMYLCASSPRTGETQYFGPGTRLLVL.